This TCR beta chain was sequenced during a study of blood T cell repertoires in COVID-19. Study-level background: The United States, Italy and Spain supplied acute and convalescent COVID-19 samples. Sources were T cells, B-cell-depleted T cells, or PBMCs; the material itself was cDNA or gDNA.

Germline V lookup: CDR1 MRHNA, CDR2 SNTAGT. The CDR3 length is 16 residues. Trimming removed 4 bases from V and 0 bases from J, with 16 bases in between. As handled by the study authors: Reference gene primers were amplified, and this amplification served to estimate nucleated cell counts. The table came from immunoSEQ multiplex PCR; TCRdb's copy has only in-frame clones and leaves some out. That table furnishes V, J and clone size, whereas the DNA furnished D and trimming. The table has 70,000 to 75,000 clones, around 83% seen once; the top ten hold 28%. The rearrangement links TRBV6-4 to TRBJ2-7; possibly TRBD2 for D (6 bases). This receptor was taken from a man in his sixties or seventies with acute or convalescent COVID-19. The sequenced sample was peripheral blood. The CDR3 DNA reads as TGTGCCAGCAGTGGACGGGGGACTGAACTCTCCTACGAGCAGTACTTC. Translated, it gives CASSGRGTELSYEQYF.